This TCR beta chain was documented in a study of shared clonotypes between healthy human individuals (dated by TCRdb to 2020 to 2021). For context, the study as a whole: Three men and two women, aged 18 to 49 years, made up the cohort. Blood TCR repertoires of five healthy adults were deeply sequenced to estimate repertoire size and the extent of clonotype sharing between individuals. Per donor, three plates each were used for CD4 naive and CD4 memory, two for CD8 naive, and one for CD8 memory. Per donor, leukapheresis produced somewhere between about 0.85 and 9.5 billion PBMCs. To increase sequencing depth and limit assay-specific biases, TCR repertoire library preparation and sequencing were carried out by different laboratories using diverse techniques.

Overall study results and their limits: Sampling was restricted to blood, and TCR repertoires in tissue are likely to differ from TCR repertoires in blood. Estimated clonotype richness was generally larger for naive than for memory subsets. Because the study included a small number of donors, the genetic and exposure-history diversity represented was limited. Incomplete sequencing was indicated by rarefaction of sorted-subset datasets, despite the large sequencing depth. Across a few donors, approximately 4.6% of naive CD4, 3.5% of naive CD8, roughly 2.3% of memory CD4, and roughly 0.41% of memory CD8 clonotypes were shared. Compared with non-shared clonotypes, clonotypes shared by all four sorted-subset donors had higher generation probabilities. Pairwise subsampling led to the expectation that sequencing depth would affect the degree of clonotype sharing among donors.

Including the terminal cysteine and phenylalanine, the CDR3 comprises 13 residues. Only the CDR3 part of the read is kept: 39 bases, read in frame from the first base. CDR1 and CDR2, looked up from the germline V gene, are SGHRS and YFSETQ. The junction shows trimming of 0 bases on V and 4 bases on J, plus 7 bases between the germline ends. CD8 naive samples consisted of CD45RO-negative cells that were positively selected for CCR7, yielding a CD45RA+CCR7+ population without TemRA cells. Healthy HIV-negative adults with no recently reported acute infections or vaccinations were included as donors. Every donor was a Caucasian adult residing in Nashville, Tennessee, USA. Blood was collected by leukapheresis, and PBMCs were isolated by Ficoll-Histopaque density gradient centrifugation and then cryopreserved in liquid nitrogen vapor phase. Purity and quantity of every magnetically sorted T cell population were checked by analytical flow cytometry. Genomic DNA was isolated from each sorted fraction and quantified by UV absorbance on a Nanodrop 2000c.

Turning to this clone: Its antigen remains unidentified. No much larger clone is present one base from it, and per-base qualities are unavailable. The sample has other DNA sequences that encode this CDR3 too.

TCR CDR3 regions were amplified from genomic DNA by multiplex PCR using the deep immunoSEQ assay. Extracted genomic DNA from each cell subset was distributed evenly across all wells of several immunoSEQ 96-well plates, and each plate was treated as a replicate. Each replicate PCR for sorted subsets received roughly 200 ng genomic DNA, equal to tens of thousands of T cell genomes. The purified libraries were quantified using a Qubit 3.0 fluorometer, sized with a Bioanalyzer 2100, and then quantified again using the KAPA Library Quantification kit. Every immunoSEQ 96-well plate was sequenced on a dedicated single-read 150-cycle Illumina NextSeq 550 flow cell. Per the original workflow: Because the immunoSEQ output held only junctional sequences and lacked quality scores, the filtering could not match the filtering applied to full-length reads. To assign V/J genes and CDR3, sequences were annotated using PyIR, a Python wrapper for IgBLAST v1.9, with IMGT germline references. Reads were filtered out if the reads had weak V/J assignments (E-value above 1e-6), no CDR3, stop codons, out-of-frame junctions, or ambiguous translated residues. A V3J clonotype was defined by an identical inferred V gene, J gene, and CDR3 amino acid sequence. The percentage overlap between two repertoires was calculated by dividing the number of shared unique clonotypes by the size of the smaller repertoire. RTK rarefaction, the Chao1 estimator, and Recon v2.1 estimates of unobserved clonotypes were used to assess repertoire richness. Generation probabilities were computed with OLGA for all TCRbeta clonotypes obtained by the gDNA method from four donors. Not all clones reach the TCRdb copy of this immuneACCESS table, which keeps in-frame sequences only. Checked studies attribute under half of the gap to unresolved V genes and leave the rest unexplained. V and J calls and clone size follow that table, whereas D and trimming were derived from the DNA. The sample table lists about 2.2 million clones, 93% of them with a count of one. More than 1.5% of the sample is held by the ten biggest clonotypes.

The origin of this receptor is a man between 18 and 29 years old in good health. Some clones in this sample may be carry-over from other donors' samples. Sequences were obtained from naive CD8+ T cells from PBMCs. The cell subset or site label, as the study defines it: CD45RA+CCR7+. The chain employs TRBV5-1 and TRBJ1-1, with the D gene uncertain. The CDR3 reads as follows: CASSLGAGTEAFF. At the DNA level, the sequence is TGCGCCAGCAGCTTGGGAGCGGGCACTGAAGCTTTCTTT.